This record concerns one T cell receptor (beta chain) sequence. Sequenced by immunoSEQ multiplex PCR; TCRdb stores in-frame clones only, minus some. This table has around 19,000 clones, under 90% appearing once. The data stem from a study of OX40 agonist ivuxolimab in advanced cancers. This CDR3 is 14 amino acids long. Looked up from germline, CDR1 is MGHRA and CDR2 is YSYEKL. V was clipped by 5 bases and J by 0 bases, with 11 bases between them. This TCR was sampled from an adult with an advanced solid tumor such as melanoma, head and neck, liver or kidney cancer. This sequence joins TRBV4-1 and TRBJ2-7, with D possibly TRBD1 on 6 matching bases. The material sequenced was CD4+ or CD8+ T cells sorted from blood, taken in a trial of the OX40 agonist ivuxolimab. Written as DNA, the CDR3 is TGCGCCAGCAGCTATATGGACAGCTCCTACGAGCAGTACTTC. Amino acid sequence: CASSYMDSSYEQYF.